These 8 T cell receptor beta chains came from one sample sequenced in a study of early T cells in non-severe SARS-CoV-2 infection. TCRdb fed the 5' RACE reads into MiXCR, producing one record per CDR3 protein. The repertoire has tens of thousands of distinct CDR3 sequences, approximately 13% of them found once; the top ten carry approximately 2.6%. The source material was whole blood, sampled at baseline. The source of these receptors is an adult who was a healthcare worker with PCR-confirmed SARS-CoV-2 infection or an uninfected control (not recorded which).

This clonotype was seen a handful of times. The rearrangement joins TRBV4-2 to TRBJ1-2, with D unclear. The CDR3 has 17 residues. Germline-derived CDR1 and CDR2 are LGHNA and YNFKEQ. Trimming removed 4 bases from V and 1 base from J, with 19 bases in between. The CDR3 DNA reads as TGTGCCAGCAGCCTCCTTCTTTCGATGGAGGTTAACTATGGCTACACCTTC. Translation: CASSLLLSMEVNYGYTF.

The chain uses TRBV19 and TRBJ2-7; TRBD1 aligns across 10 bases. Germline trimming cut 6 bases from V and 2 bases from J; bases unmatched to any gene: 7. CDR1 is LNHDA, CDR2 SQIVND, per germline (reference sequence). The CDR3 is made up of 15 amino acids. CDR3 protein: CASSLRDRGPYEQYF. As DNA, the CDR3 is TGTGCCAGTAGCCTCCGGGACAGGGGCCCCTACGAGCAGTACTTC.

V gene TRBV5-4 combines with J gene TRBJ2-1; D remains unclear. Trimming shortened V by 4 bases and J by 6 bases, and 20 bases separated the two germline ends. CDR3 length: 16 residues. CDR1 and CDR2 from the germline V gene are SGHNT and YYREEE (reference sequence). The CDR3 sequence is CASSPGPGPTINEQFF. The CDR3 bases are TGTGCCAGCAGCCCGGGCCCCGGACCAACCATCAATGAGCAGTTCTTC.

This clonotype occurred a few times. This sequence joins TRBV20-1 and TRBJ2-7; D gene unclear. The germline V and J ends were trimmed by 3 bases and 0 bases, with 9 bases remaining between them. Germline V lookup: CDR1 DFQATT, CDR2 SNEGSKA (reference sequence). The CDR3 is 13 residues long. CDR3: CSASRPRSYEQYF. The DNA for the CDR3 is TGCAGTGCTAGTCGGCCCCGCTCCTACGAGCAGTACTTC.

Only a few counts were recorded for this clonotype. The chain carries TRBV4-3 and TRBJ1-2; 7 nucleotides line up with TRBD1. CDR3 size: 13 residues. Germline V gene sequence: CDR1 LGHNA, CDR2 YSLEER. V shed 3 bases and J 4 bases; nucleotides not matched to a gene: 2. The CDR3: CASSQDRSYGYTF. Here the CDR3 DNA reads TGCGCCAGCAGCCAGGACAGGAGCTATGGCTACACCTTC.

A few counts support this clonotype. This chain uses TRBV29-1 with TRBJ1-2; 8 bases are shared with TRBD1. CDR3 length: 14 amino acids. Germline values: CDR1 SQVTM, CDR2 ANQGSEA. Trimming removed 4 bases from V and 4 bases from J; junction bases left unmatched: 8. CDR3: CSVVGQGATYGYTF. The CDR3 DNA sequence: TGCAGCGTTGTAGGACAGGGTGCTACCTATGGCTACACCTTC.

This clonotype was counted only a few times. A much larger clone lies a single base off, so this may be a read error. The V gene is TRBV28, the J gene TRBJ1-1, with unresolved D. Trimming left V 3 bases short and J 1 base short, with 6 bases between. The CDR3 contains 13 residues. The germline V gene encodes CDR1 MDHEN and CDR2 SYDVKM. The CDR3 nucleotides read TGTGCCAGCAGTTTGAACAAGAACACTGAAGCTTTCTTT. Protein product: CASSLNKNTEAFF.

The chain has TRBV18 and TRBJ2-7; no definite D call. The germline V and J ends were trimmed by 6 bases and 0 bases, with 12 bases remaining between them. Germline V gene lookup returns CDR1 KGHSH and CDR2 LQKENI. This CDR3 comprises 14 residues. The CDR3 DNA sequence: TGTGCCAGCTCCCCCGGCAGGAACTCCTACGAGCAGTACTTC. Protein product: CASSPGRNSYEQYF.